This T cell receptor beta chain was identified during a study of beta chain features in type 1 diabetes. Points on this clone: Its antigen is unidentified.

The CDR3 has 15 amino acids. Study-level findings and limits: TCRB CDR3s from Type 1 diabetes patients were moderately but significantly shorter in all four CD4+ subsets.

Expressed TCRB transcripts were sequenced because the isolated RNA had all been reverse transcribed beforehand. Repertoires were generated with immunoSEQ multiplex PCR, while TCRdb's copy carries only in-frame clones and drops some. The data contain around 600,000 clones, 12% of them singletons. The specimen was naive CD4+ T cells from blood. This TCR was sampled from a man aged 30 to 45 with type 1 diabetes. V gene TRBV21-1 combines with J gene TRBJ1-2. TRBV21-1 is noted as a pseudogene. CDR3 loop: CASSKVKGGNYGYTF. The DNA of the CDR3 is TGTGCCAGCAGCAAAGTGAAGGGGGGCAACTATGGCTACACCTTC.